The clone carrying this T cell receptor (beta chain) has a handful of counts. What it binds is not known. The protocol attached unique molecular identifiers to individual cDNA molecules. TCRdb recomputed calls from the 5' RACE reads with MiXCR, one row per CDR3 protein. Of over 30,000 distinct CDR3 sequences in the sample, roughly 7.1% were seen once. The source of the sample is a study of early T cells in non-severe SARS-CoV-2 infection. Study overall: Alpha and beta chains were unpaired, from unsorted whole-blood bulk RNA.

General observations from the study: Database matching using VDJdb favored anti-spike CD8 responses, with private and CD4 specificities left missing.

The CDR3 has 19 amino acids. The germline V gene has CDR1 LGHNA and CDR2 YSLEER. Trimming cost V 0 bases and J 1 base, with 19 bases left between them. Here the sequenced sample was whole blood, taken at baseline. The V and J genes are TRBV4-3 and TRBJ2-1, with a possible D match to TRBD2 (5 bases). This receptor was identified in an adult who was a healthcare worker with PCR-confirmed SARS-CoV-2 infection or an uninfected control (not recorded which). DNA of the CDR3: TGCGCCAGCAGCCAAGATCACGAACGGGATAAGTGGTCCTACAATGAGCAGTTCTTC. Translating it yields CASSQDHERDKWSYNEQFF.